Listed below are T cell receptor beta chains from one sample, sequenced in a study of CD8 T cells in ankylosing spondylitis. TCRdb independently ran MiXCR on the 5' RACE reads; one entry per CDR3 protein. The sample gives 300,000 to 400,000 distinct CDR3 sequences, under 15% of which show up once; 0.9% to 1.2% is in the top ten. The sample taken for sequencing was blood, either unsorted or a sorted T cell fraction (not recorded which). The receptors were gathered from a male donor with ankylosing spondylitis or in good health (not recorded which). Both conserved end residues are part of each CDR3. D genes are given only for firm matches. Clone size is given for some rows only: seen once, a few or many times, or a class if the clone is expanded.

DNA	CDR3	D	J	V	size
TGTGCCAGCAGCGGTGAGGCGTTTGGGGCCTACAATGAGCAGTTCTTC	CASSGEAFGAYNEQFF	NA	TRBJ2-1	TRBV6-1	NA
TGTGCCATCAGTCTGGTGGGACTTGGCCCCAACGAGCAGTACTTC	CAISLVGLGPNEQYF	NA	TRBJ2-7	TRBV10-3	NA
TGTGCCATCAGTGAAACAGTCAACACTGAAGCTTTCTTT	CAISETVNTEAFF	NA	TRBJ1-1	TRBV10-3	NA
TGTGCCAGCAGCTTCAATCAGGGGGACTATGGCTACACCTTC	CASSFNQGDYGYTF	TRBD1	TRBJ1-2	TRBV7-2	NA
TGTGCCAGCAGCTTAGTGTGGGGAAGGGGGAACAATGAGCAGTTCTTC	CASSLVWGRGNNEQFF	NA	TRBJ2-1	TRBV7-9	NA
TGCAGTGCTAGAGTTACAGGGTTCCCTCAAGAGACCCAGTACTTC	CSARVTGFPQETQYF	NA	TRBJ2-5	TRBV20-1	NA
TGTGCCACCAGTGATCCGGGCATGAACACCGGGGAGCTGTTTTTT	CATSDPGMNTGELFF	NA	TRBJ2-2	TRBV24-1	few
TGTGCCAGCAGAAGGGAGGAACTTACGGCTGAAGCTTTCTTT	CASRREELTAEAFF	NA	TRBJ1-1	TRBV3-1	NA
TGTGCCAGCATCCGGGGAGCGGGGGGCATCAATGAGCAGTTCTTC	CASIRGAGGINEQFF	TRBD2	TRBJ2-1	TRBV12-3/TRBV12-4	few
TGTGCCAGCAGCTTCAGGCAGCGTGCCATCAATGAGCAGTTCTTC	CASSFRQRAINEQFF	NA	TRBJ2-1	TRBV7-2	few
TGTGCCAGCAGTCCGATGACTAGCGGAGCAGATACGCAGTATTTT	CASSPMTSGADTQYF	TRBD2	TRBJ2-3	TRBV4-2	few
TGTGCCAGCAGCCCGTCTGCGCGGGGGGGAACAGATACGCAGTATTTT	CASSPSARGGTDTQYF	TRBD2	TRBJ2-3	TRBV2	NA
TGTGCCGATCTAACAGGGCAGGTCTATGGCTACACCTTC	CADLTGQVYGYTF	NA	TRBJ1-2	TRBV21-1	few
TGTGCCAGCAGTTACGCGAGGCGTGGGGAAAAACTGTTTTTT	CASSYARRGEKLFF	NA	TRBJ1-4	TRBV6-5	NA
TGTGCCAGCAGCTTATCATCGAGGGAGGTCTACGAGCAGTACTTC	CASSLSSREVYEQYF	NA	TRBJ2-7	TRBV7-2	NA